In this sample, the clone carrying this T cell receptor beta chain turned up once. What it binds is unknown. These data belong to a study of OX40 agonist ivuxolimab in advanced cancers. The overall study: The patients received ivuxolimab by intravenous route every 2 weeks at 0.01 to 10 mg/kg. Partial responses were achieved by three patients, one with hepatocellular carcinoma and two with cutaneous melanoma.

Profiling relied on immunoSEQ multiplex PCR, and the TCRdb table lists in-frame clones only, not all of them. This sample yields 50,000 to 70,000 clones, of which less than 95% are seen a single time; less than 0.55% belongs to the top ten. The study, taken as a whole, reports: The mean number of expanded clones was higher in CD8+ T cells than in CD4+. The authors also found low normalized T-cell clonal expansion in some nonresponders.

Germline lookup yields CDR1 MGHRA and CDR2 YSYEKL. The CDR3 runs to 18 residues. V shed 4 bases, J shed 5 bases, and the junction held 7 bases outside the gene matches. Sequenced here: CD4+ or CD8+ T cells sorted from blood, sampled in a trial of the OX40 agonist ivuxolimab. This rearrangement joins TRBV4-1 to TRBJ2-2, with TRBD2 matching 16 bases. This clonotype originated in an adult with an advanced solid tumor such as melanoma, head and neck, liver or kidney cancer. The CDR3 sequence: CASSPGLAGGPGTGELFF. The CDR3 nucleotides read TGCGCCAGCAGCCCGGGACTAGCGGGAGGGCCGGGTACCGGGGAGCTGTTTTTT.